The next 4 T cell receptor beta chains were all read from a single sample in a study of T-cell memory formation after mild COVID-19. MiXCR, applied by TCRdb to the 5' RACE reads, yields one record per CDR3 protein. The data hold about 390,000 distinct CDR3 sequences, with approximately 21% observed a single time. The material sequenced was PBMCs or a T cell subset sorted from them (not recorded which). These receptors all stem from an adult woman who had mild COVID-19 (a few samples of this study predate the infection). Cell type and time point are not known.

This clonotype showed up just a few times. The rearrangement uses TRBV2 and TRBJ2-7; no reliable D call. V lost 7 bases and J 7 bases, leaving 17 bases between the germline ends. Germline V gene lookup returns CDR1 SNHLY and CDR2 FYNNEI. CDR3 size: 13 residues. The CDR3 coding sequence is TGTGCCAGCAAACCGACCGCGATGAGGGAGCAGTACTTC. Translation: CASKPTAMREQYF. Combining the CDR3 with reference TRBV2 and TRBJ2-7 gives the whole variable domain EPEVTQTPSHQVTQMGQEVILRCVPISNHLYFYWYRQILGQKVEFLVSFYNNEISEKSEIFDDQFSVERPDGSNFTLKIRSTKLEDSAMYFCASKPTAMREQYFGPGTRLTVT.

This clonotype was observed a few times. J is TRBJ1-1 and V is TRBV4-1, with 7 bases that match TRBD1. Unmatched junction bases numbered 5, after V lost 1 base and J lost 3 bases. This CDR3 has 15 amino acids. CDR1 is MGHRA, CDR2 YSYEKL, per germline. CDR3 sequence reads: CASSQGRQGDTEAFF. DNA for the CDR3: TGCGCCAGCAGCCAAGGAAGACAGGGTGACACTGAAGCTTTCTTT.

This clonotype was counted ten times or more. This sequence joins TRBV12-3 or TRBV12-4 and TRBJ2-7; D unresolved. With 1 base removed from V and 3 bases from J, the gap between germline ends came to 10 bases. This CDR3 region has 14 residues. The CDR3 here is CASSLERNFYEQYF. The CDR3 bases are TGTGCCAGCAGTTTAGAACGTAACTTCTACGAGCAGTACTTC.

This clonotype was counted a few times. J is TRBJ1-6 and V is TRBV7-2, with TRBD1 matching 11 bases. CDR1 and CDR2 from the germline V gene are SGHTA and FQGNSA. V was pared by 4 bases and J by 9 bases, with 5 bases of the junction left unmatched. The CDR3 is 15 amino acids. The CDR3 DNA reads TGTGCCAGCAGCTCCAGGACAGGGGGCACTTCACCCCTCCACTTT. Translated: CASSSRTGGTSPLHF.